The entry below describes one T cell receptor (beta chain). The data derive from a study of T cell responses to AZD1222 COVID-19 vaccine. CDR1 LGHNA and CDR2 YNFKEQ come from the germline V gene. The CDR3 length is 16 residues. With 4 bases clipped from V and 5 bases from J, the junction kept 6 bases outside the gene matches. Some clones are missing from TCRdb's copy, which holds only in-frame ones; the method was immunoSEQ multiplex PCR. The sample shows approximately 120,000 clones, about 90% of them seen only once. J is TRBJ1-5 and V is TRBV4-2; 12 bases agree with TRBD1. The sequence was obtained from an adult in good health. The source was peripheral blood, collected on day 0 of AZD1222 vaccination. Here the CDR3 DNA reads TGTGCCAGCAGCCCAGAGGGACAGGGGGCTTATCAGCCCCAGCATTTT. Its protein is CASSPEGQGAYQPQHF.